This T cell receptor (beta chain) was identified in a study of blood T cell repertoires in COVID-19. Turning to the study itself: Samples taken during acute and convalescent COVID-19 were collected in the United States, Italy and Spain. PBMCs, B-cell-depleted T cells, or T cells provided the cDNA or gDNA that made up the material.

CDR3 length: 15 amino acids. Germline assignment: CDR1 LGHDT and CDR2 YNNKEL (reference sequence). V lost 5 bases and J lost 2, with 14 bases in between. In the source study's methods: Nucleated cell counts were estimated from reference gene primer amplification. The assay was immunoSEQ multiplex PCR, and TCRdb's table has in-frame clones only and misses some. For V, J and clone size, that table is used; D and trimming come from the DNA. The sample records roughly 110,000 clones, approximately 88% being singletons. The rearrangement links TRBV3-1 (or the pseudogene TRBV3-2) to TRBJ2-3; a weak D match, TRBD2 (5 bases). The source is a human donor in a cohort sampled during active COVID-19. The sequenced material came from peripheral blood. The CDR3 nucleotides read TGTGCCAGCAGCAACCTCGCCGGGATCACAGATACGCAGTATTTT. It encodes CASSNLAGITDTQYF.